Below, one TCR beta chain is given with its context. As originally analysed: Amplification with reference gene primers provided the estimates of nucleated cell counts. Sequencing used immunoSEQ multiplex PCR; TCRdb keeps in-frame clones, though not all of them. V, J and clone size reflect that table, while D and trimming were determined from the DNA. In the table there are more than 200,000 clones, 75% to 90% of which are singletons. This CDR3 comprises 14 residues. V shed 3 bases and J 5 bases; nucleotides not matched to a gene: 8. Germline assignment: CDR1 SGDLS and CDR2 YYNGEE. This specimen belongs to a study of blood T cell repertoires in COVID-19. Study-wide context: Both acute and convalescent COVID-19 samples were obtained from the United States, Italy and Spain. Sample material is recorded as cDNA or gDNA derived from T cells, B-cell-depleted T cells, or PBMCs.

The clonotype originates from a man aged 25-45 years with active or convalescent COVID-19. The sequencing input was peripheral blood. The V call is TRBV9, the J call TRBJ2-7; 7 bases fit TRBD1. CDR3 in DNA: TGTGCCAGCAGCGCACCGGGACAGTCAGACGAGCAGTACTTC. It encodes CASSAPGQSDEQYF.